This TCR beta chain was found in a study of blood T cells in healthy people across ages. A J-beta primer mix and a sample-barcoded 5' primer were used in a second PCR of about 7 to 12 cycles. The study obtained at least 3 million CDR3-containing paired-end reads from every sample. TCRdb reanalysed the 5' RACE reads using MiXCR and keeps one entry per CDR3 protein. The repertoire holds 650,000 to 700,000 distinct CDR3 sequences, with more than 45% as singletons. Germline CDR1 reads SNHLY; CDR2 reads FYNNEI. The CDR3 consists of 12 residues. The count of this clonotype is one. This may be a read error, as it is one base from a much larger clone.

The rearrangement joins TRBV2 to TRBJ2-1, with D possibly TRBD2 on 5 matching bases. The sequence was obtained from a woman at least 80 years old in good health. Specimen: blood. This CDR3 is CAGRRVIPEQFF. CDR3 DNA: TGTGCCGGCAGGCGGGTTATCCCTGAGCAGTTCTTC.